The 32 T cell receptor beta chains listed next were all sequenced from one sample in a study of blood T cells in healthy people across ages. A second PCR of roughly 7 to 11 cycles used a sample-barcoded 5' primer and a J-beta primer mix. TCRdb reprocessed the 5' RACE reads with MiXCR, giving one entry per CDR3 protein. This table holds hundreds of thousands of distinct CDR3 sequences, approximately 30% found once. Sequencing was performed on blood. The receptor source for this set is a woman of 80 years or more in good health.

There are many counts of this clonotype. The chain is built from TRBV20-1 and TRBJ1-2, with D possibly TRBD1 on 5 matching bases. The CDR3 spans 14 residues. CDR1 DFQATT and CDR2 SNEGSKA come from the germline V gene (reference sequence). V lost 6 bases and J 0 bases, leaving 14 bases between the germline ends. Here the CDR3 reads CSAAGASSNYGYTF. DNA for the CDR3: TGCAGTGCGGCCGGGGCCTCGTCTAACTATGGCTACACCTTC.

CDR3 sequence: CASSLGYPEGAFF. CDR3 in DNA: TGTGCCAGCAGCTTAGGTTACCCCGAAGGAGCTTTCTTT. This chain joins TRBV7-2 and TRBJ1-1; D is uncertain. The CDR3 covers 13 residues. Trimming left V 1 base short and J 10 bases short, with 13 bases between. CDR1 is SGHTA and CDR2 is FQGNSA in the germline V gene.

J is TRBJ1-1 and V is TRBV6-5; the match to TRBD1 covers 8 bases. Trimming cost V 6 bases and J 4 bases; bases outside gene matches: 10. CDR1 is MNHEY, CDR2 SVGAGI, per germline. The CDR3 is made up of 15 amino acids. CDR3 sequence: CASSSQGARGTEAFF. In DNA form, the CDR3 reads TGTGCCAGCAGCTCCCAGGGGGCGCGGGGCACTGAAGCTTTCTTT.

This clonotype was seen ten or more times. The chain has TRBV7-3 and TRBJ2-1; 11 bases match TRBD2. This CDR3 spans 16 amino acids. Germline trimming cut 5 bases from V and 4 bases from J; bases unmatched to any gene: 7. Looked up from germline, CDR1 is SGHTA and CDR2 is FQGTGA. CDR3 sequence: CASSPRTSGQYNEQFF. The CDR3 DNA sequence: TGTGCCAGCAGCCCACGGACTAGCGGGCAGTACAATGAGCAGTTCTTC. Based on the CDR3 plus reference TRBV7-3 and TRBJ2-1, the full variable domain is GAGVSQTPSNKVTEKGKYVELRCDPISGHTALYWYRQSLGQGPEFLIYFQGTGAADDSGLPNDRFFAVRPEGSVSTLKIQRTERGDSAVYLCASSPRTSGQYNEQFFGPGTRLTVL.

This clonotype was picked up many times. The V gene is TRBV7-3, the J gene TRBJ2-1, with TRBD1 as a possible D gene (6 bases). The V end lost 5 bases, the J end lost 10 bases, and 18 bases lay between the germline ends. This CDR3 comprises 14 residues. Per germline, CDR1 SGHTA and CDR2 FQGTGA. The CDR3 protein is CASSRTNRDGEQFF. In DNA form, the CDR3 reads TGTGCCAGCAGCCGGACGAACAGGGATGGGGAGCAGTTCTTC.

This chain connects TRBV7-6 to TRBJ1-5, with TRBD1 as a possible D gene (5 bases). The CDR3 runs 13 residues. Trimming took off 5 bases at V and 9 bases at J, with 14 bases between the two ends. The germline V gene encodes CDR1 SGHVS and CDR2 FNYEAQ. The CDR3 region has the DNA TGTGCCAGCAGCCTCGCGAGTACAGGGCCCCAGCATTTT. It is translated as CASSLASTGPQHF.

In this sample, this clonotype turned up a few times. The J gene is TRBJ1-1, the V gene TRBV6-5, with D unresolved. Germline CDR1 is MNHEY and CDR2 is SVGAGI. This CDR3 spans 14 amino acids. V was pared by 7 bases and J by 0 bases, with 12 bases between. Here the CDR3 reads CASTQGIMNTEAFF. The CDR3 nucleotides read TGTGCCAGCACCCAAGGGATCATGAACACTGAAGCTTTCTTT.

V and J are TRBV11-1 and TRBJ2-1; TRBD2 matches 9 bases. The V gene end was trimmed by 1 base and the J gene end by 9 bases; junction bases not matched to a gene: 10. The length of the CDR3 is 16 residues. Germline CDR1 and CDR2: SGHAT and FQDESV (reference sequence). The CDR3 loop is CASSLGIAGAGSEQFF. The CDR3 region has the DNA TGTGCCAGCAGCTTAGGGATAGCGGGGGCGGGTAGTGAGCAGTTCTTC.

This clonotype was counted between two and nine times. V is TRBV2 and J is TRBJ2-3; perhaps TRBD2 as D (7 bases). CDR3 size: 14 residues. V was trimmed by 4 bases and J by 5 bases, leaving 13 bases between them. Germline CDR1 is SNHLY and CDR2 is FYNNEI. Here the CDR3 reads CASSVGGAGDTQYF. In DNA, the CDR3 is TGTGCCAGCAGTGTAGGGGGGGCGGGAGATACGCAGTATTTT.

There are a few counts of this clonotype. J is TRBJ1-1 and V is TRBV25-1; D is ambiguous. V shed 3 bases and J shed 5 bases, with 10 bases lying between them. The CDR3 length is 13 residues. CDR1 MGHDK and CDR2 SYGVNS come from the germline V gene. CDR3 in amino acids: CASSDLGMTEAFF. In DNA form, the CDR3 reads TGTGCCAGCAGTGATTTAGGGATGACTGAAGCTTTCTTT.

V and J are TRBV30 and TRBJ1-1; D is undetermined. Germline CDR1 and CDR2: GTSNPN and SVGIG (reference sequence). The CDR3 runs 15 residues. V lost 0 bases and J lost 0, with 11 bases in between. For the CDR3, the DNA is TGTGCCTGGAGTGTAACCCTTTGGCTGAACACTGAAGCTTTCTTT. Translating it yields CAWSVTLWLNTEAFF.

This chain links TRBV29-1 with TRBJ2-2; D remains ambiguous. Deletions cut 7 bases from V and 0 bases from J, with 12 bases between. CDR1 is SQVTM, CDR2 ANQGSEA, per germline. The CDR3 loop spans 14 amino acids. CDR3 protein: CSARGSANTGELFF. As DNA, the CDR3 is TGCAGCGCCCGTGGCAGCGCGAACACCGGGGAGCTGTTTTTT.

The V call is TRBV7-3, the J call TRBJ2-1; 7 bases agree with TRBD2. V shed 4 bases and J 6 bases; nucleotides not matched to a gene: 9. There are 15 residues in the CDR3. The germline gives CDR1 SGHTA, CDR2 FQGTGA. The CDR3 DNA reads as TGTGCCAGCAGCTCGGAAGCGGGGTATTGCAATGAGCAGTTCTTC. Translated: CASSSEAGYCNEQFF.

This clonotype was picked up a small number of times. The chain employs TRBV6-2 or TRBV6-3 and TRBJ1-2; no firm D call. CDR1 MNHEY and CDR2 SVGEGT come from the germline V gene. Trimming took 6 bases from V and 4 from J, leaving 12 bases between them. This CDR3 spans 13 amino acids. CDR3 DNA: TGTGCCAGCAGCCTCAGGATTCTCTATGGCTACACCTTC. It codes for CASSLRILYGYTF.

CDR3 loop: CASSVGQGPDGYTF. The CDR3 bases are TGCGCCAGCAGCGTTGGACAGGGGCCGGATGGCTACACCTTC. The rearrangement joins TRBV5-1 to TRBJ1-2, with 9 bases aligning to TRBD1. The CDR3 covers 14 residues. Germline CDR1 is SGHRS and CDR2 is YFSETQ. The V gene end was trimmed by 4 bases and the J gene end by 6 bases; junction bases not matched to a gene: 7.

This clonotype was counted ten times or more. This sequence joins TRBV5-6 and TRBJ2-3; tentative D call: TRBD2 (6 bases). V lost 6 bases and J lost 2, with 10 bases in between. CDR1 is SGHDT, CDR2 YYEEEE, per germline. The CDR3 runs 13 residues. CDR3 DNA: TGTGCCAGCACCCCGCGGGACACAGATACGCAGTATTTT. Its protein is CASTPRDTDTQYF.

This clonotype was counted at least ten times. The chain employs TRBV19 and TRBJ2-1; 10 bases match TRBD1. The ends lost 3 bases at V and 4 bases at J; junction bases unmatched: 6. This CDR3 has 16 residues. Germline lookup yields CDR1 LNHDA and CDR2 SQIVND (reference sequence). CDR3 DNA: TGTGCCAGTAGTATCCTAGGACAGGGGGAGTACAATGAGCAGTTCTTC. It yields the protein CASSILGQGEYNEQFF.

Regarding this clonotype: A much larger clone is a single base away; this may be a read error. The chain recombines TRBV10-3 with TRBJ2-5, with a weak D call TRBD2 (6 bases). The CDR3 loop spans 12 amino acids. Trimming stripped 4 bases from V and 7 bases from J, with 10 bases between. The germline CDR1 and CDR2 sequences are ENHRY and SYGVKD. In DNA, the CDR3 is TGTGCCATCAGTGCCGGGGGAGGGACCCAGTACTTC. This encodes CAISAGGGTQYF.

The CDR3 nucleotides are TGTGCCAGCAGATCTAGCGGGAGGCAAGATACGCAGTATTTT. Translated, it gives CASRSSGRQDTQYF. The chain is built from TRBV28 and TRBJ2-3, with 11 positions matching TRBD2. Losses at the gene ends were 6 bases for V and 5 bases for J; bases not matched to a gene: 4. Per germline, CDR1 MDHEN and CDR2 SYDVKM. CDR3 length: 14 amino acids. Filled out from reference TRBV28 and TRBJ2-3, the complete variable domain reads DVKVTQSSRYLVKRTGEKVFLECVQDMDHENMFWYRQDPGLGLRLIYFSYDVKMKEKGDIPEGYSVSREKKERFSLILESASTNQTSMYLCASRSSGRQDTQYFGPGTRLTVL.

This clonotype has a count of ten or more. The V gene is TRBV6-5, the J gene TRBJ1-1; the D is unclear. Germline V gene data show CDR1 as MNHEY and CDR2 as SVGAGI. This CDR3 comprises 13 residues. V was shortened by 2 bases and J by 3 bases, with 7 bases between the two germline ends. CDR3 bases: TGTGCCAGCAGTTACGTAGGAGACACTGAAGCTTTCTTT. Protein: CASSYVGDTEAFF.

Note on this clonotype: Possible read error: a much larger clone is one base away. This chain joins TRBV29-1 and TRBJ2-5; D ambiguous. Near its end, the DNA agrees better with TRBJ2-7, so the J call may be wrong. The CDR3 runs 13 residues. Germline CDR1 and CDR2: SQVTM and ANQGSEA. CDR3 amino acids: CSVAPRTYCEQYF. CDR3 bases: TGCAGCGTTGCCCCGCGAACATACTGCGAGCAGTACTTC.

This clonotype was seen repeatedly, ten times or more. The chain joins TRBV29-1 to TRBJ1-1, with D perhaps matching TRBD1 (5 bases). CDR1 SQVTM and CDR2 ANQGSEA come from the germline V gene. This CDR3 contains 15 residues. V was pared by 7 bases and J by 2 bases, with 20 bases between. Here the CDR3 DNA reads TGCAGCGCTCGAACCGGGGGGGGGACCAACACTGAAGCTTTCTTT. It encodes CSARTGGGTNTEAFF.

This clonotype has just one count. This could be a read error, since a much larger clone is one nucleotide away. This chain links TRBV2 with TRBJ1-2; D perhaps matches TRBD1 (6 bases). Looked up from germline, CDR1 is SNHLY and CDR2 is FYNNEI. This CDR3 region has 13 residues. Trimming took off 7 bases at V and 7 bases at J, with 16 bases between the two ends. CDR3 loop: CASTGDGDCGYTF. CDR3 sequence (DNA): TGTGCCAGCACAGGGGACGGAGACTGTGGCTACACCTTC.

This clonotype was recorded many times. The rearrangement uses TRBV12-3 or TRBV12-4 and TRBJ1-5; 7 nucleotides agree with TRBD1. There are 15 residues in the CDR3. With 5 bases clipped from V and 1 base from J, the junction kept 5 bases outside the gene matches. This CDR3 reads CASSPRGMSNQPQHF. The CDR3 DNA sequence: TGTGCCAGCAGTCCCAGGGGGATGAGCAATCAGCCCCAGCATTTT.

This clonotype came up many times. J is TRBJ2-1 and V is TRBV20-1; D is tentatively TRBD1 or TRBD2 (5 bases each). Trimming pared 6 bases from V and 12 bases from J, leaving 27 bases between. The V gene's germline CDR1 is DFQATT and CDR2 SNEGSKA (reference sequence). This CDR3 comprises 15 residues. CDR3 loop: CSARNTGRNVVGQFF. In DNA, the CDR3 is TGCAGTGCGCGCAATACGGGACGGAACGTCGTGGGGCAGTTCTTC.

On this clonotype: This sequence may be a read error, since a much larger clone differs from it by one base. This is likely a read error, given that the CDR3 carries no conserved phenylalanine or tryptophan at its end. The rearrangement joins TRBV11-3 to TRBJ2-3; no definite D call. Germline values: CDR1 SGHNT, CDR2 YENEEA. V dropped 6 bases and J dropped 0 bases, with 10 bases sitting between them. The CDR3 covers 14 residues. The CDR3 nucleotides are TGTGCCAGCAGTAGGAGCGACAGCACAGATACGCAGTATTTG. It specifies CASSRSDSTDTQYL.

This clonotype was picked up many times. This chain links TRBV7-9 with TRBJ2-3; 7 positions match TRBD2. CDR3 length: 16 amino acids. V shed 4 bases, J shed 5 bases, and the junction held 12 bases outside the gene matches. Germline V gene data show CDR1 as SEHNR and CDR2 as FQNEAQ (reference sequence). CDR3 in DNA: TGTGCCAGCAGCTACCAAACCTTACGGGAGGTAGATACGCAGTATTTT. As protein: CASSYQTLREVDTQYF. The whole variable domain, filled in from reference TRBV7-9 and TRBJ2-3, reads DTGVSQNPRHKITKRGQNVTFRCDPISEHNRLYWYRQTLGQGPEFLTYFQNEAQLEKSRLLSDRFSAERPKGSFSTLEIQRTEQGDSAMYLCASSYQTLREVDTQYFGPGTRLTVL.

With regard to this clonotype: A much larger clone differs from this one at a single base, so this may be a read error. V and J are TRBV27 and TRBJ2-5, with D possibly TRBD2 on 5 matching bases. The CDR3 loop spans 14 amino acids. Germline values: CDR1 MNHEY, CDR2 SMNVEV (reference sequence). V shed 6 bases and J shed 0 bases, with 11 bases lying between them. DNA of the CDR3: TGTGCCAGCAGCCGGGGTAGCCACCAAGAGACCCAGTACTTC. It yields the protein CASSRGSHQETQYF.

The chain recombines TRBV28 with TRBJ1-4; TRBD1 matches at 10 bases. The CDR3 is made up of 17 amino acids. V was pared by 6 bases and J by 0 bases, with 7 bases of the junction left unmatched. CDR1 and CDR2 from the germline V gene are MDHEN and SYDVKM. Here the CDR3 DNA reads TGTGCCAGCAGGAAAACCGGGACAGGGGCAACTAATGAAAAACTGTTTTTT. Amino acid sequence: CASRKTGTGATNEKLFF.

This chain connects TRBV29-1 to TRBJ1-1, with D hard to call. The CDR3 is 10 residues long. Between the trimmed V and J ends, which lost 6 bases and 4 bases, there was a span of 6 bases. Germline V CDR1 and CDR2: SQVTM, ANQGSEA. CDR3 DNA sequence: TGCAGCGTCCGAGGCACTGAAGCTTTCTTT. Its translation is CSVRGTEAFF.

About this clonotype itself: With a much larger clone just one base away, this may be a read error. This sequence joins TRBV5-1 and TRBJ2-5, with D possibly being TRBD1 (5 bases). Germline assignment: CDR1 SGHRS and CDR2 YFSETQ. The CDR3 length is 15 residues. CDR3 bases: TGCGCCAGCGGCTTGGAAGTCCAGGGACAAGAGACCCAGTACTTC. It encodes CASGLEVQGQETQYF. The full variable domain, its missing parts supplied by reference TRBV5-1 and TRBJ2-5, is KAGVTQTPRYLIKTRGQQVTLSCSPISGHRSVSWYQQTPGQGLQFLFEYFSETQRNKGNFPGRFSGRQFSNSRSEMNVSTLELGDSALYLCASGLEVQGQETQYFGPGTRLLVL.

This clonotype appeared many times. The V call is TRBV29-1, the J call TRBJ2-6; D might be TRBD1 or TRBD2, each matching 6 bases. Germline loops: CDR1 SQVTM, CDR2 ANQGSEA. The CDR3 runs 14 residues. Between the trimmed V and J ends, which lost 4 bases and 3 bases, there was a span of 10 bases. CDR3 in amino acids: CSVGGGIGANVLTF. In nucleotides, the CDR3 is TGCAGCGTTGGAGGGGGGATTGGGGCCAACGTCCTGACTTTC.